Sequencing of this T cell receptor (beta chain) was carried out in a study of radiotherapy plus CTLA-4 blockade in lung cancer. Study at large: An objective response was seen in about 17% of patients, and disease control in just over 30%.

The junction had 11 bases not matched to a gene; V was cut back by 3 bases and J by 4 bases. CDR1 MNHEY and CDR2 SVGAGI come from the germline V gene. The CDR3 extends over 16 amino acids. Here immunoSEQ multiplex PCR was the method, and the copy in TCRdb shows in-frame clones only, minus some. The sample shows roughly 78,000 clones, around 82% of them seen only once. With regard to this clone: Its antigen is unidentified. The sample has other DNA sequences that encode this CDR3 too.

Study-wide findings and caveats: Tumor-origin TCR clones grew in blood after radiotherapy plus ipilimumab.

The V call is TRBV6-5, the J call TRBJ2-7; TRBD2 agrees at 8 bases. The TCR sequence derives from a human donor with non-small cell lung cancer who had a complete response to radiotherapy plus ipilimumab. The sequenced sample was peripheral blood, obtained from a patient treated with radiotherapy plus ipilimumab. CDR3 residues: CASSYRAGGGGYEQYF. In nucleotides, the CDR3 is TGTGCCAGCAGTTATAGGGCGGGGGGCGGTGGGTACGAGCAGTACTTC.